Following are 3 T cell receptor beta chains from one sample sequenced in a study of tumor and adjacent non-tumor tissue in lung cancer. The template was RNA from unsorted bulk tissue. Distant lung tissue was collected more than 3 cm away from the tumor edge. Three rounds of nested PCR, following a modified ARM-PCR protocol, produced the TCRbeta library. Each CDR3 protein gets one entry after TCRdb re-called the multiplex PCR reads with MiXCR. The sample lists some 100,000 distinct CDR3 sequences; more than 80% were seen once. Material: distant non-tumor lung tissue. Receptor source: a man aged 60 to 75 with small cell lung cancer.

On this clonotype itself: The CDR3 does not close with the conserved phenylalanine or tryptophan, likely indicating a read error. No DNA is shown, since the ends of the CDR3 on it are uncertain; the CDR3 is the one TCRdb lists. The CDR3 spells CASSQHLRANTGEPFI. The V gene is TRBV4-2, the J gene TRBJ2-2. The V gene's germline CDR1 is LGHNA and CDR2 YNFKEQ. Termini included, the CDR3 measures 16 amino acids.

V gene TRBV11-2 combines with J gene TRBJ2-1, with 14 bases lining up with TRBD2. The CDR3 totals 18 residues. The ends lost 4 bases at V and 12 bases at J; junction bases unmatched: 17. Germline V gene lookup returns CDR1 SGHAT and CDR2 FQNNGV. CDR3 nucleotide sequence: TGTGCCAGCAGCTCATACAATTGGGGACTAGCGGGAGATGAGCGGCAGTTCTTC. Translating it yields CASSSYNWGLAGDERQFF.

This chain joins TRBV29-1 and TRBJ2-2, with D possibly TRBD1 on 6 matching bases. Between the trimmed V and J ends, which lost 0 bases and 5 bases, there was a span of 19 bases. The CDR3 totals 17 residues. CDR1 and CDR2 (germline): SQVTM, ANQGSEA. The CDR3, as DNA: TGCAGCGTTGAAGACGGCGGTACGGCAGGGGAAACCGGGGAGCTGTTTTTT. This gives the protein CSVEDGGTAGETGELFF.